What follows are 26 T cell receptor beta chains derived from one specimen sequenced in a study of blood T cell repertoires in COVID-19. Method: immunoSEQ multiplex PCR; TCRdb's copy keeps in-frame clones and lacks some. The table records 400,000 to 450,000 clones, 75% to 90% of them present only once. Material for sequencing was peripheral blood. The receptors stem from a woman in her thirties or forties with COVID-19, enrolled during active disease.

The chain uses TRBV28 and TRBJ1-2; TRBD1 aligns across 10 bases. Trimming removed 3 bases from V and 6 bases from J; junction bases left unmatched: 13. Germline assignment: CDR1 MDHEN and CDR2 SYDVKM. The CDR3 runs to 17 residues. CDR3 DNA: TGTGCCAGCAGTTTCGGGACAGGGGAGGGGCTAACCCATGGCTACACCTTC. The encoded protein is CASSFGTGEGLTHGYTF.

This rearrangement joins TRBV6-5 to TRBJ2-7; 8 bases fit TRBD2. In germline, CDR1 is MNHEY, CDR2 SVGAGI. J lost 2 bases, V lost 2 bases, and 8 bases had no gene match. The CDR3 is 16 residues long. The CDR3, as DNA: TGTGCCAGCAGTTACGATCAACTAGCGGCAACCTACGAGCAGTACTTC. Translation: CASSYDQLAATYEQYF.

The chain carries TRBV6-4 and TRBJ1-1; maybe TRBD1 (5 bases). V gave up 0 bases and J gave up 10 bases, with 9 bases separating them. Per the germline V gene, CDR1 is MRHNA and CDR2 is SNTAGT. CDR3 length: 12 amino acids. CDR3: CASSDSGGVAFF. The DNA for the CDR3 is TGTGCCAGCAGTGACTCGGGGGGAGTAGCTTTCTTT.

V usage is TRBV7-9 and J usage is TRBJ1-2, with D tentatively TRBD1 (5 bases). The germline V gene encodes CDR1 SEHNR and CDR2 FQNEAQ (reference sequence). Trimming stripped 3 bases from V and 8 bases from J, with 16 bases between. The CDR3 has 14 amino acids. Written as DNA, the CDR3 is TGTGCCAGCAGCTTCCCGACAGAAGCAAGAGGCTACACCTTC. Translation: CASSFPTEARGYTF.

The rearrangement uses TRBV7-9 and TRBJ1-2, with D unclear. This CDR3 region has 11 residues. Trimming pared 7 bases from V and 7 bases from J, leaving 10 bases between. CDR1 is SEHNR, CDR2 FQNEAQ, per germline (reference sequence). The CDR3 sequence is CASNREAGYTF. As DNA, the CDR3 is TGTGCCAGCAATAGAGAGGCTGGCTACACCTTC.

The chain uses TRBV19 and TRBJ1-1, with D maybe TRBD1 (6 bases). This CDR3 has 13 residues. Germline V gene sequence: CDR1 LNHDA, CDR2 SQIVND (reference sequence). The ends were cut back, 7 bases at V and 5 bases at J, with 14 bases in the middle. CDR3 sequence (DNA): TGTGCCAGTAATAAGGGGGAGGGAACTGAAGCTTTCTTT. Residues: CASNKGEGTEAFF.

This clone was observed a single time. DNA of the CDR3: TGTGCCAGCAGCTTATGGACAGCTTATAATGAAAAACTGTTTTTT. This encodes CASSLWTAYNEKLFF. V is TRBV7-9 and J is TRBJ1-4; D is perhaps TRBD1 (6 bases). CDR3 length equals 15 residues. V shed 2 bases and J shed 4 bases, with 11 bases lying between them. CDR1 SEHNR and CDR2 FQNEAQ come from the germline V gene (reference sequence).

This clone was detected only a few times. This chain uses TRBV4-2 with TRBJ1-3, with 8 bases that match TRBD1. The germline gives CDR1 LGHNA, CDR2 YNFKEQ. V lost 1 base and J lost 6; bases outside the gene matches: 2. The CDR3 consists of 14 residues. The CDR3 spells CASSQVTGANTIYF. The CDR3 DNA sequence: TGTGCCAGCAGCCAAGTGACAGGGGCAAACACCATATATTTT.

As concerns this clone: A much larger clone lies one base from this, so it may be a read error. The CDR3 DNA is TGTGCCAGCAGCTCGGACAGGGTCTACGAGCAGTACTTC. Translation: CASSSDRVYEQYF. The chain has TRBV7-8 and TRBJ2-7; 8 bases line up with TRBD1. Germline lookup yields CDR1 SGHVS and CDR2 FQNEAQ. Trimming removed 4 bases from V and 3 bases from J; junction bases left unmatched: 2. There are 13 residues in the CDR3. The whole variable domain, filled in from reference TRBV7-8 and TRBJ2-7, reads GAGVSQSPRYKVAKRGQDVALRCDPISGHVSLFWYQQALGQGPEFLTYFQNEAQLDKSGLPSDRFFAERPEGSVSTLKIQRTQQEDSAVYLCASSSDRVYEQYFGPGTRLTVT.

The count of this clone is one. The J gene is TRBJ2-3, the V gene TRBV9, with 9 bases that match TRBD2. CDR1 SGDLS and CDR2 YYNGEE come from the germline V gene. The CDR3 consists of 17 residues. V was pared by 0 bases and J by 1 base, with 6 bases of the junction left unmatched. Here the CDR3 reads CASSVVAGGRGTDTQYF. The CDR3 DNA sequence: TGTGCCAGCAGCGTAGTGGCGGGGGGGCGTGGCACAGATACGCAGTATTTT.

The rearrangement joins TRBV7-3 to TRBJ2-2; no definite D call. In germline, CDR1 is SGHTA, CDR2 FQGTGA. There are 12 residues in the CDR3. V shed 6 bases and J shed 2 bases, with 4 bases lying between them. The CDR3 is CASSYNTGELFF. In DNA, the CDR3 is TGTGCCAGCAGTTATAACACCGGGGAGCTGTTTTTT.

The chain links TRBV9 to TRBJ2-2; D uncertain. V lost 3 bases to trimming and J lost 5 bases, with 14 bases between them. Germline values: CDR1 SGDLS, CDR2 YYNGEE. CDR3 size: 15 residues. The CDR3 loop reads CASSGPRRVTGELFF. The CDR3 DNA follows: TGTGCCAGCAGCGGACCGCGACGGGTTACCGGGGAGCTGTTTTTT. Combining the CDR3 with reference TRBV9 and TRBJ2-2 gives the whole variable domain DSGVTQTPKHLITATGQRVTLRCSPRSGDLSVYWYQQSLDQGLQFLIQYYNGEERAKGNILERFSAQQFPDLHSELNLSSLELGDSALYFCASSGPRRVTGELFFGEGSRLTVL.

J is TRBJ1-1 and V is TRBV12-3 or TRBV12-4; TRBD1 is a possible D gene (5 bases). The CDR3 is 12 residues long. V lost 1 base to trimming and J lost 10 bases, with 10 bases between them. The CDR3 reads CASSLGQGGAFF. CDR3 DNA: TGTGCCAGCAGTTTAGGTCAGGGTGGAGCTTTCTTT.

The rearrangement joins TRBV18 to TRBJ1-1, with 7 bases matching TRBD1. V was pared by 1 base and J by 0 bases, with 8 bases of the junction left unmatched. CDR1 and CDR2 (germline): KGHSH, LQKENI. The CDR3 consists of 17 residues. CDR3 loop: CASSPQTRQGMNTEAFF. The CDR3 coding sequence is TGTGCCAGCTCACCACAAACTCGACAGGGTATGAACACTGAAGCTTTCTTT.

Turning to this clone: The same CDR3 is also encoded by other DNA sequences in this sample. The V call is TRBV29-1, the J call TRBJ1-5; TRBD1 matches 12 bases. Trimming took 6 bases from V and 5 from J; bases not matched to a gene: 2. CDR1 and CDR2 (germline): SQVTM, ANQGSEA. CDR3 size: 13 residues. The CDR3 DNA reads TGCAGCGTCGGGACAGGGGGCGATCAGCCCCAGCATTTT. Protein product: CSVGTGGDQPQHF.

V gene TRBV5-4 combines with J gene TRBJ2-2; 12 positions agree with TRBD2. The CDR3 is 17 residues long. V lost 1 base and J lost 2; bases outside the gene matches: 3. Germline V lookup: CDR1 SGHNT, CDR2 YYREEE (reference sequence). The CDR3 loop reads CASSLTSGGPNTGELFF. The CDR3 DNA is TGTGCCAGCAGCTTGACTAGCGGGGGGCCTAACACCGGGGAGCTGTTTTTT.

This chain joins TRBV5-8 and TRBJ1-2; D not certain. V was cut by 4 bases and J by 4 bases, with 17 bases left in between. The CDR3 length is 15 residues. Germline CDR1 and CDR2: SGHTS and YDEGEE. The CDR3 nucleotides are TGTGCCAGCAGCGCGGATCTTTTTGGGAGCTATGGCTACACCTTC. It codes for CASSADLFGSYGYTF.

As DNA, the CDR3 is TGTGCCTGCCAGGGGGCCCACACTTTCTATGGCTACACCTTC. Amino acid sequence: CACQGAHTFYGYTF. V usage is TRBV30 and J usage is TRBJ1-2, with 8 bases fitting TRBD1. Germline V gene data show CDR1 as GTSNPN and CDR2 as SVGIG (reference sequence). The CDR3 length is 14 residues. V was pared by 6 bases and J by 4 bases, with 10 bases of the junction left unmatched.

This rearrangement joins TRBV28 to TRBJ1-2; 8 nucleotides agree with TRBD1. The trim removed 6 bases at V and 4 bases at J, leaving 4 bases unmatched. Germline V lookup: CDR1 MDHEN, CDR2 SYDVKM. The CDR3 has 13 amino acids. The CDR3 DNA is TGTGCCAGCAGACGAACAGGGGGCTATGGCTACACCTTC. Residues: CASRRTGGYGYTF.

The genes are TRBV3-1 (or the pseudogene TRBV3-2) and TRBJ1-1; possibly TRBD1 for D (5 bases). Trimming removed 2 bases at V and 1 base at J, with 8 bases between. Germline V lookup: CDR1 LGHDT, CDR2 YNNKEL (reference sequence). The CDR3 totals 14 residues. CDR3 in amino acids: CASSQLDRNTEAFF. As DNA, the CDR3 is TGTGCCAGCAGCCAACTTGACAGGAACACTGAAGCTTTCTTT.

The rearrangement uses TRBV9 and TRBJ1-2; 7 bases map to TRBD1. V was pared by 3 bases and J by 3 bases, with 2 bases of the junction left unmatched. From germline, CDR1 is SGDLS and CDR2 YYNGEE. This CDR3 has 13 residues. The CDR3 is CASSEGTDYGYTF. CDR3 in DNA: TGTGCCAGCAGCGAGGGGACAGACTATGGCTACACCTTC.

The rearrangement uses TRBV5-6 and TRBJ2-6; the match to TRBD2 covers 7 bases. The germline V gene has CDR1 SGHDT and CDR2 YYEEEE. V was clipped by 3 bases and J by 1 base; unmatched bases: 7. The CDR3 has 17 amino acids. The CDR3: CASSWGGSKSGANVLTF. The CDR3 DNA sequence: TGTGCCAGCAGCTGGGGGGGATCGAAATCTGGGGCCAACGTCCTGACTTTC.

The chain has TRBV3-1 (or the pseudogene TRBV3-2) and TRBJ2-7, with D maybe TRBD1 (6 bases). Germline CDR1 LGHDT, CDR2 YNNKEL (reference sequence). The length of the CDR3 is 19 residues. Trimming pared 1 base from V and 2 bases from J, leaving 24 bases between. CDR3 nucleotides: TGTGCCAGCAGCCAAGGTTGGGGGCTTAGAAGATCAACCCCCTACGAGCAGTACTTC. This encodes CASSQGWGLRRSTPYEQYF.

The rearrangement joins TRBV7-2 to TRBJ1-2, with 7 bases fitting TRBD1. This CDR3 contains 16 residues. Germline V gene lookup returns CDR1 SGHTA and CDR2 FQGNSA. The ends lost 1 base at V and 5 bases at J; junction bases unmatched: 10. CDR3 sequence reads: CASSLGGWDRVYGYTF. The CDR3 region has the DNA TGTGCCAGCAGCTTAGGAGGTTGGGACAGAGTTTATGGCTACACCTTC.

The J gene is TRBJ2-1, the V gene TRBV2, with D tentatively TRBD2 (5 bases). The V gene lost 4 bases and the J gene lost 6 bases, with 10 bases spanning the gap. The CDR3 totals 13 residues. CDR1 SNHLY and CDR2 FYNNEI come from the germline V gene. The CDR3 sequence is CASSVRSGNEQFF. CDR3 coding DNA: TGTGCCAGCAGTGTTCGGAGCGGCAATGAGCAGTTCTTC.

The chain uses TRBV4-1 and TRBJ2-5; 7 bases map to TRBD2. After removal of 5 bases from V and 4 bases from J, the junction contained 7 bases not matched to a gene. Germline CDR1 and CDR2: MGHRA and YSYEKL. This CDR3 has 14 amino acids. CDR3 residues: CASSRGGSIETQYF. The CDR3 DNA sequence: TGCGCCAGCAGCAGGGGCGGGAGTATAGAGACCCAGTACTTC.